The 2 T cell receptor beta chains given below trace back to one sample, sequenced in a study of OX40 agonist ivuxolimab in advanced cancers. TCRdb's table, derived via immunoSEQ multiplex PCR, lists solely in-frame clones and lacks some. Here the sample spans tens of thousands of clones, under 95% being singletons. The sequencing here drew on CD4+ or CD8+ T cells sorted from blood, taken in a trial of the OX40 agonist ivuxolimab. These receptor sequences come from an adult with an advanced solid tumor such as melanoma, head and neck, liver or kidney cancer.

The V call is TRBV6-6, the J call TRBJ2-3; maybe TRBD2 (6 bases). The CDR3 runs to 13 residues. Trimming left V 7 bases short and J 1 base short, with 9 bases between. Germline V lookup: CDR1 MNHNY, CDR2 SVGAGI (reference sequence). CDR3 sequence: CASIGGGTDTQYF. The CDR3 nucleotides are TGTGCCAGCATTGGAGGGGGCACAGATACGCAGTATTTT.

The rearrangement links TRBV30 to TRBJ1-4, with D perhaps TRBD1 (5 bases). The CDR3 has 14 residues. Trimming shortened V by 3 bases and J by 5 bases, and 13 bases separated the two germline ends. Germline V gene lookup returns CDR1 GTSNPN and CDR2 SVGIG (reference sequence). Written as DNA, the CDR3 is TGTGCCTGGAGAAGGGGATCTGGGAATGAAAAACTGTTTTTT. It is translated as CAWRRGSGNEKLFF.